Below are 21 T cell receptor beta chains sequenced from a single sample in a study of cytomegalovirus exposure and HLA in healthy donors. Amplification used 60 Vbeta primers and 13 Jbeta primers. The method was immunoSEQ multiplex PCR; TCRdb's version includes in-frame clones alone and lacks a portion of them. The sample has roughly 130,000 clones; nearly 85% are singletons. Sequencing input: PBMCs. The receptors derive from a boy aged 5 to 17 in good health and CMV-seronegative.

The rearrangement joins TRBV5-1 to TRBJ1-2, with a weak D call TRBD1 (6 bases). This CDR3 comprises 14 residues. Per the germline V gene, CDR1 is SGHRS and CDR2 is YFSETQ. Trimming cost V 4 bases and J 6 bases, with 16 bases left between them. The CDR3 here is CASSPVGGADGYTF. CDR3 nucleotides: TGCGCCAGCAGCCCGGTTGGGGGGGCGGATGGCTACACCTTC.

In its sample, this clone was seen a few times. The CDR3 spells CASSSEGVLGEKLFF. CDR3 nucleotides: TGTGCCAGCAGTTCCGAGGGGGTCCTGGGTGAAAAACTGTTTTTT. This rearrangement joins TRBV6-6 to TRBJ1-4, with a tentative D call TRBD1 (6 bases). The V end lost 4 bases, the J end lost 7 bases, and 16 bases lay between the germline ends. CDR3 length: 15 amino acids. Germline V CDR1 and CDR2: MNHNY, SVGAGI (reference sequence).

The chain employs TRBV2 and TRBJ1-1; tentatively, D is TRBD1 (5 bases). V was trimmed by 2 bases and J by 3 bases, leaving 10 bases between them. CDR3 size: 14 residues. The germline CDR1 and CDR2 sequences are SNHLY and FYNNEI. The CDR3 protein is CASSELGGDTEAFF. The DNA of the CDR3 is TGTGCCAGCAGTGAATTGGGGGGGGACACTGAAGCTTTCTTT.

In its sample, this clone was seen once. The genes are TRBV30 and TRBJ2-5, with 9 bases aligning to TRBD2. There are 14 residues in the CDR3. V dropped 2 bases and J dropped 1; count of bases not matched to a gene: 2. In germline, CDR1 is GTSNPN, CDR2 SVGIG (reference sequence). The CDR3 coding sequence is TGTGCCTGGAGTATAGCGGGGGTCCAAGAGACCCAGTACTTC. This sequence encodes CAWSIAGVQETQYF.

This chain joins TRBV6-5 and TRBJ2-1, with 8 bases fitting TRBD1. Trimming at V came to 4 bases and at J to 16 bases, leaving 6 bases not matched to a gene. The CDR3 is 11 amino acids. Germline CDR1 reads MNHEY; CDR2 reads SVGAGI. DNA of the CDR3: TGTGCCAGCAGTTTCCGGGACAGGCTTTTCTTC. This sequence encodes CASSFRDRLFF.

The rearrangement uses TRBV15 and TRBJ2-1, with 7 bases aligning to TRBD2. This CDR3 is 16 amino acids long. Germline assignment: CDR1 LNHNV and CDR2 YYDKDF (reference sequence). The junction had 7 bases not matched to a gene; V was cut back by 5 bases and J by 0 bases. The CDR3 is CATSPREQSSYNEQFF. Here the CDR3 DNA reads TGTGCCACCAGCCCGCGGGAGCAGAGCTCCTACAATGAGCAGTTCTTC.

This chain uses TRBV29-1 with TRBJ2-3, with TRBD2 matching 14 bases. The CDR3 is 16 amino acids. The germline V gene has CDR1 SQVTM and CDR2 ANQGSEA. The trim removed 7 bases at V and 6 bases at J, leaving 12 bases unmatched. DNA of the CDR3: TGCAGCGGAGGCCCGACTAGCGGGAGGGCCATTGATACGCAGTATTTT. Residues: CSGGPTSGRAIDTQYF.

Comment on this clone: A junction boundary mismatches the germline segment, possibly from a read error. This chain uses TRBV15 with TRBJ1-2; 7 nucleotides line up with TRBD1. Germline values: CDR1 LNHNV, CDR2 YYDKDF (reference sequence). CDR3 length: 15 amino acids. In DNA form, the CDR3 reads TGTGCCACTAGCAGAACTCGGACAGGAGGGTCCTCTAAGACCTTC. Translating gives CATSRTRTGGSSKTF.

V and J are TRBV29-1 and TRBJ1-2, with D uncertain. The CDR3 has 10 residues. CDR1 and CDR2 from the germline V gene are SQVTM and ANQGSEA. Trimming shortened V by 4 bases and J by 3 bases, and 3 bases separated the two germline ends. In DNA form, the CDR3 reads TGCAGCGTTGCAGACTATGGCTACACCTTC. Protein: CSVADYGYTF.

The chain has TRBV15 and TRBJ1-5; 9 nucleotides line up with TRBD1. Germline V CDR1 and CDR2: LNHNV, YYDKDF (reference sequence). With 6 bases clipped from V and 6 bases from J, the junction kept 6 bases outside the gene matches. The CDR3 loop spans 14 amino acids. CDR3 sequence (DNA): TGTGCCACCAGTAGGGACAGGGATCTTCAGCCCCAGCATTTT. Translated: CATSRDRDLQPQHF.

The rearrangement joins TRBV11-2 to TRBJ2-1; 10 nucleotides match TRBD2. Germline trimming cut 7 bases from V and 4 bases from J; bases unmatched to any gene: 7. Germline-derived CDR1 and CDR2 are SGHAT and FQNNGV. The CDR3 length is 15 residues. CDR3 sequence reads: CASTQREGAYNEQFF. The CDR3 DNA is TGTGCCAGCACCCAGCGGGAGGGCGCTTACAATGAGCAGTTCTTC.

The chain uses TRBV4-2 and TRBJ2-7; TRBD2 aligns across 11 bases. This CDR3 is built from 15 residues. From germline, CDR1 is LGHNA and CDR2 YNFKEQ. Trimming cost V 6 bases and J 5 bases; bases outside gene matches: 9. CDR3 residues: CASSRQLAGVDEQYF. CDR3 bases: TGTGCCAGCAGTCGCCAACTAGCGGGAGTTGACGAGCAGTACTTC.

The V and J genes are TRBV27 and TRBJ1-2; D is uncertain. The CDR3 covers 15 residues. The germline CDR1 and CDR2 sequences are MNHEY and SMNVEV (reference sequence). Trimming cost V 3 bases and J 5 bases, with 16 bases left between them. The CDR3: CASSFGPPGIYGYTF. CDR3 in DNA: TGTGCCAGCAGTTTCGGCCCTCCGGGGATTTATGGCTACACCTTC.

This chain links TRBV11-1 with TRBJ2-7; 9 bases map to TRBD1. J was trimmed by 1 base and V by 1 base; bases with no gene match: 8. The CDR3 covers 17 residues. The germline gives CDR1 SGHAT, CDR2 FQDESV (reference sequence). For the CDR3, the DNA is TGTGCCAGCAGCTTAGATCCGCCGGGACAGGGATCCTACGAGCAGTACTTC. This gives the protein CASSLDPPGQGSYEQYF. The complete variable domain, with remaining parts taken from reference TRBV11-1 and TRBJ2-7, reads EAEVAQSPRYKITEKSQAVAFWCDPISGHATLYWYRQILGQGPELLVQFQDESVVDDSQLPKDRFSAERLKGVDSTLKIQPAELGDSAMYLCASSLDPPGQGSYEQYFGPGTRLTVT.

As DNA, the CDR3 is TGTGCCAGCAGTCCGACACAGTCCTACGAGCAGTACTTC. It is translated as CASSPTQSYEQYF. This rearrangement joins TRBV6-5 to TRBJ2-5; no clear D. The better agreement between TRBJ2-7 and the DNA end casts doubt on the J call. This CDR3 has 13 residues. Germline V lookup: CDR1 MNHEY, CDR2 SVGAGI.

The chain recombines TRBV11-1 with TRBJ2-5, with a tentative D call TRBD2 (5 bases). V was cut by 2 bases and J by 5 bases, with 15 bases left in between. The germline CDR1 and CDR2 sequences are SGHAT and FQDESV (reference sequence). The CDR3 has 15 amino acids. The CDR3 loop is CASSLSGLARETQYF. Here the CDR3 DNA reads TGTGCCAGCAGCTTAAGTGGGCTAGCACGCGAGACCCAGTACTTC.

V usage is TRBV19 and J usage is TRBJ2-7, with a possible D match to TRBD1 (6 bases). V shed 4 bases and J shed 2 bases, with 12 bases lying between them. CDR3 length equals 14 residues. CDR1 and CDR2 (germline): LNHDA, SQIVND (reference sequence). The CDR3 DNA is TGTGCCAGTAGTACGGGACATGGTGCCTACGAGCAGTACTTC. It encodes CASSTGHGAYEQYF. Looking up the rest from reference TRBV19 and TRBJ2-7 gives the full variable domain: DGGITQSPKYLFRKEGQNVTLSCEQNLNHDAMYWYRQDPGQGLRLIYYSQIVNDFQKGDIAEGYSVSREKKESFPLTVTSAQKNPTAFYLCASSTGHGAYEQYFGPGTRLTVT.

The CDR3 reads CASSDTVQEDGGYGYTF. In DNA form, the CDR3 reads TGTGCCAGCAGCGACACGGTCCAGGAGGACGGGGGCTATGGCTACACCTTC. The genes are TRBV7-9 and TRBJ1-2; maybe TRBD1 (5 bases). Between the trimmed V and J ends, which lost 5 bases and 4 bases, there was a span of 23 bases. Germline CDR1 SEHNR, CDR2 FQNEAQ (reference sequence). This CDR3 has 17 amino acids.

The rearrangement joins TRBV5-1 to TRBJ1-2, with D hard to call. In germline, CDR1 is SGHRS, CDR2 YFSETQ. The CDR3 spans 15 residues. V was cut by 0 bases and J by 4 bases, with 13 bases left in between. CDR3 in amino acids: CASSLAGESLYGYTF. The CDR3 region has the DNA TGCGCCAGCAGCTTGGCCGGGGAGTCGCTCTATGGCTACACCTTC.

The chain recombines TRBV7-2 with TRBJ2-1; 14 bases match TRBD2. J gave up 7 bases and V 5 bases, and 7 bases lay outside the gene matches. Germline CDR1 and CDR2: SGHTA and FQGNSA. The CDR3 covers 16 residues. The DNA for the CDR3 is TGTGCCAGCAGCAAAGGACTAGCGGGAGGTGAGAATGAGCAGTTCTTC. This gives the protein CASSKGLAGGENEQFF.

The chain employs TRBV30 and TRBJ1-1, with a possible D match to TRBD1 (5 bases). In germline, CDR1 is GTSNPN, CDR2 SVGIG (reference sequence). CDR3 length: 14 residues. V shed 0 bases and J shed 6 bases, with 14 bases lying between them. The DNA of the CDR3 is TGTGCCTGGAGTGTACTTGGGGGACTCCCTGAAGCTTTCTTT. Translation: CAWSVLGGLPEAFF.